Below, 3 T cell receptor beta chains from the same sample are listed, as sequenced in a study of blood T cell repertoires in COVID-19. Only in-frame clones appear in the TCRdb table, and some are missing; sequencing was by immunoSEQ multiplex PCR. The table has over 120,000 clones, approximately 80% seen once; the top ten hold under 9.5%. The material sequenced was PBMCs or T cells enriched from blood (not recorded which). The receptors were gathered from a man aged 50 to 60 who had recovered from COVID-19.

J is TRBJ1-2 and V is TRBV3-1 (or the pseudogene TRBV3-2), with D maybe TRBD1 (5 bases). Germline assignment: CDR1 LGHDT and CDR2 YNNKEL (reference sequence). The V and J ends lost 6 bases and 4 bases respectively, with 9 bases between them. The CDR3 spans 12 residues. The CDR3 region is CASSDRTYGYTF. The CDR3, as DNA: TGTGCCAGCAGTGACAGAACCTATGGCTACACCTTC.

There are many counts of this clone. CDR3 residues: CAKPPLPSGGVGNTIYF. In DNA, the CDR3 is TGTGCCAAACCCCCGTTACCGTCGGGGGGCGTTGGAAACACCATATATTTT. The J gene is TRBJ1-3, the V gene TRBV28, with D possibly TRBD1 on 6 matching bases. Germline CDR1 reads MDHEN; CDR2 reads SYDVKM. The CDR3 runs 17 residues. Trimming cost V 10 bases and J 3 bases, with 25 bases left between them.

This chain uses TRBV7-3 with TRBJ2-2; 11 nucleotides line up with TRBD1. CDR1 and CDR2 (germline): SGHTA, FQGTGA. The CDR3 contains 16 residues. V lost 5 bases, J lost 6 bases, and 8 bases stayed unmatched. The chain's CDR3 is CASSDKAGQGAGELFF. Here the CDR3 DNA reads TGTGCCAGCAGCGACAAGGCGGGACAGGGGGCCGGGGAGCTGTTTTTT.